These T cell receptor beta chains were read from a single sample in a study of blood T cell repertoires in COVID-19. Clones were read by immunoSEQ multiplex PCR, and TCRdb kept only the in-frame ones, dropping some. Of 150,000 to 200,000 clones listed, 76% are singletons. The specimen sequenced was PBMCs or T cells enriched from blood (not recorded which). The origin of the receptors is a woman aged 50 to 65 with acute COVID-19. Both conserved end residues are part of each CDR3. A D gene is named only where the DNA matches it firmly. Clone size is not always given. Where it is, it says once, few, many or a class for expanded clones.

TRBJ1-1 12 - - TRBV11-2 CASSFKHTEAFF TGTGCCAGCAGCTTTAAGCACACTGAAGCTTTCTTT
TRBJ2-1 18 - - TRBV3-1/TRBV3-2 CASSQEFATERSYNEQFF TGTGCCAGCAGCCAAGAATTTGCGACAGAGAGATCCTACAATGAGCAGTTCTTC
TRBJ1-3 16 few - TRBV5-1 CASSWQSGHPGNTIYF TGCGCCAGCAGCTGGCAATCCGGACACCCTGGAAACACCATATATTTT
TRBJ1-4 14 - - TRBV30 CAWSVGDSRKKLFF TGTGCCTGGAGTGTGGGGGACTCTAGGAAAAAACTGTTTTTT
TRBJ2-1 14 - TRBD2 TRBV30 CAWSDLAGAIKQFF TGTGCCTGGAGTGATCTAGCGGGGGCTATCAAGCAGTTCTTC
TRBJ2-1 15 - TRBD1 TRBV7-8 CASNSGTGIYNEQFF TGTGCCAGCAACTCCGGGACAGGGATTTACAATGAGCAGTTCTTC
TRBJ1-2 12 once - TRBV6-5 CASSTPGYGYTF TGTGCCAGCAGTACCCCAGGGTATGGCTACACCTTC
TRBJ1-3 15 - - TRBV6-4 CASSDTKKMGNTIYF TGTGCCAGCAGTGACACAAAGAAAATGGGAAACACCATATATTTT
TRBJ2-1 15 once TRBD2 TRBV2 CASSEGGGAYNEQFF TGTGCCAGCAGTGAAGGCGGGGGAGCCTACAATGAGCAGTTCTTC
TRBJ1-2 13 - - TRBV2 CASSFAAGYGYTF TGTGCCAGCAGTTTCGCAGCAGGCTATGGCTACACCTTC
TRBJ1-1 13 - TRBD1 TRBV7-9 CASSLQYDRGAFF TGTGCCAGCAGCTTACAATATGACAGGGGAGCTTTCTTT
TRBJ1-5 16 - - TRBV21-1 CASKGQGRSGNQPQHF TGTGCCAGCAAGGGACAGGGCCGCTCGGGCAATCAGCCCCAGCATTTT
TRBJ1-1 15 - - TRBV7-2 CASSLFPDKNTEAFF TGTGCCAGCAGCTTATTCCCGGACAAGAACACTGAAGCTTTCTTT
TRBJ1-1 15 - - TRBV11-2 CASSLEAGLNTEAFF TGTGCCAGCAGCTTAGAGGCAGGCTTAAACACTGAAGCTTTCTTT
TRBJ2-1 12 - TRBD2 TRBV6-2/TRBV6-3 CASSYLGGEQFF TGTGCCAGCAGTTACCTGGGGGGGGAGCAGTTCTTC
TRBJ1-5 15 few - TRBV3-1/TRBV3-2 CASSQGGFDDQPQHF TGTGCCAGCAGCCAAGGAGGGTTTGACGATCAGCCCCAGCATTTT
TRBJ1-1 14 - - TRBV6-5 CASRIGAGNTEAFF TGTGCCAGCAGAATCGGCGCGGGGAACACTGAAGCTTTCTTT
TRBJ1-2 13 few - TRBV12-3/TRBV12-4 CASSLSFGYGYTF TGTGCCAGCAGTTTAAGTTTCGGCTATGGCTACACCTTC
TRBJ1-2 15 - - TRBV7-9 CASSSFAGNNYGYTF TGTGCCAGCAGCTCGTTCGCGGGGAATAACTATGGCTACACCTTC
TRBJ2-3 18 - TRBD2 TRBV3-1/TRBV3-2 CASSQAKFGGGAANTQYF TGTGCCAGCAGCCAAGCGAAATTTGGCGGGGGGGCAGCAAATACGCAGTATTTT
TRBJ1-2 18 few TRBD1 TRBV2 CAIHTHTGQDRVNYGYTF TGTGCCATCCACACCCATACCGGCCAGGACAGGGTTAACTATGGCTACACCTTC
TRBJ1-2 16 - - TRBV28 CASISNPGGEVYGYTF TGTGCCAGCATTTCCAACCCAGGAGGGGAGGTCTATGGCTACACCTTC
TRBJ2-3 15 - TRBD2 TRBV7-9 CASSLVAGSTDTQYF TGTGCCAGCAGCTTAGTAGCGGGGAGCACAGATACGCAGTATTTT
TRBJ1-1 14 - - TRBV2 CASSEGQRNTEAFF TGTGCCAGCAGTGAAGGGCAGCGGAACACTGAAGCTTTCTTT
TRBJ1-1 10 - TRBD1 TRBV6-5 CASGDRAAFF TGTGCCAGCGGAGACAGGGCGGCTTTCTTT
TRBJ2-3 18 - TRBD2 TRBV7-2 CASSLKPSLAGGTDTQYF TGTGCCAGCAGCTTAAAGCCCTCACTAGCGGGGGGCACAGATACGCAGTATTTT
TRBJ1-1 13 - TRBD1 TRBV11-3 CASGTGRNTEAFF TGTGCCAGTGGGACAGGTCGAAACACTGAAGCTTTCTTT
TRBJ1-5 16 - - TRBV6-1 CASSEAGSLLDQPQHF TGTGCCAGCAGTGAAGCTGGCTCCCTCCTGGATCAGCCCCAGCATTTT
TRBJ1-1 15 few - TRBV10-3 CAIRSSGRTNTEAFF TGTGCCATCAGATCATCCGGACGGACTAACACTGAAGCTTTCTTT